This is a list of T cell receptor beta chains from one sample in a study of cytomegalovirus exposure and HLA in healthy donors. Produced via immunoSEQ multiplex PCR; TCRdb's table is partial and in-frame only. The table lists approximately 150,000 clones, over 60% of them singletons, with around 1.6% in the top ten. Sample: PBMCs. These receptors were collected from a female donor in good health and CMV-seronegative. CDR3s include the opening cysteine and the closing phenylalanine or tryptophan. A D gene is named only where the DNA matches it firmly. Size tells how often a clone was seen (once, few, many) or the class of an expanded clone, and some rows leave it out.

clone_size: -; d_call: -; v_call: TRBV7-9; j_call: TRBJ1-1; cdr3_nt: TGTGCCAGCAGCTTCGACACTGAAGCTTTCTTT; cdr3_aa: CASSFDTEAFF
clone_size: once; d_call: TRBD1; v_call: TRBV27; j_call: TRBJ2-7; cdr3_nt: TGTGCCAGCAGTCGTACCGGGACAGGGGAGATGTACGAGCAGTACTTC; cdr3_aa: CASSRTGTGEMYEQYF
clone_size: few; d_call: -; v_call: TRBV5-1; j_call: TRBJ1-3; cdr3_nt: TGCGCCAGCACGCCGGCGGGGTCGGGAAACACCATATATTTT; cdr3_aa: CASTPAGSGNTIYF
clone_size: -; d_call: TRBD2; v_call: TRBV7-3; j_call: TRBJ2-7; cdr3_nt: TGTGCCAGCAGCTTAAGTGCTAGCGGGAGCATTGAGCAGTACTTC; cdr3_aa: CASSLSASGSIEQYF
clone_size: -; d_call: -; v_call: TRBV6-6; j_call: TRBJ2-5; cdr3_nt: TGTGCCAGCAGTCAACCGCAATCGGAGCAGTACTTC; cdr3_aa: CASSQPQSEQYF
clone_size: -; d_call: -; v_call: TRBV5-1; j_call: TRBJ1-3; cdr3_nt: TGCGCCAGCAGCTTGGATGAAGCGGGGAACACCATATATTTT; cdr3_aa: CASSLDEAGNTIYF
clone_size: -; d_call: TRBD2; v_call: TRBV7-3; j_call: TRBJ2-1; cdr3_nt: TGTGCCAGCAGCCCGACGGGTAGCGGGGACTCCTACAATGAGCAGTTCTTC; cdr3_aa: CASSPTGSGDSYNEQFF
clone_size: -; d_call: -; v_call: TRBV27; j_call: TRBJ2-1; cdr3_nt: TGTGCCAGCAGTACCCCTAGCGCAACGAGCTCCTACAATGAGCAGTTCTTC; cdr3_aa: CASSTPSATSSYNEQFF
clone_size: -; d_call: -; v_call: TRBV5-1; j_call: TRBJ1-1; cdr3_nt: TGCGCCAGCACCCGCGGGGGCGCGAACACTGAAGCTTTCTTT; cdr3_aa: CASTRGGANTEAFF
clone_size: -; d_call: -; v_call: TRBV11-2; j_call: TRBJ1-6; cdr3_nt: TGTGCCAGCAGCGGCAGGGGTGATTCACCCCTCCACTTT; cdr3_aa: CASSGRGDSPLHF
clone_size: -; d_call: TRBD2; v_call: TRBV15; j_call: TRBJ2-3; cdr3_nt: TGTGCCACCAGCCGCGGGAGGGCCGCGTCGGATACGCAGTATTTT; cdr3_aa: CATSRGRAASDTQYF
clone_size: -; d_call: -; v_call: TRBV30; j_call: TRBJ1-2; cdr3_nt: TGTGCCTGGACTATGGGGGGGGAAGGCTACCCCTTC; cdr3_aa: CAWTMGGEGYPF
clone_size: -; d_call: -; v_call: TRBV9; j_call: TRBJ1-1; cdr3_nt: TGTGCCAGCAGCGGGTTAACCGGCACTGAAGCTTTCTTT; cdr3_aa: CASSGLTGTEAFF
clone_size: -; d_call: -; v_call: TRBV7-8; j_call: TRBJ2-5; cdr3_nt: TGTGCCAGCAGCTTTAGCCGCAACCAAGAGACCCAGTACTTC; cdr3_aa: CASSFSRNQETQYF
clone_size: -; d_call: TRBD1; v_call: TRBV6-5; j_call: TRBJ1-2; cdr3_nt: TGTGCCAGCAGTACGACAGGGAGTGAAGGCTACACCTTC; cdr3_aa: CASSTTGSEGYTF
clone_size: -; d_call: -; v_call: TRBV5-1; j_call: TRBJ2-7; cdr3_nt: TGCGCCAGCAGCGGGGGCCTAAACTACGAGCAGTACTTC; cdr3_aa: CASSGGLNYEQYF
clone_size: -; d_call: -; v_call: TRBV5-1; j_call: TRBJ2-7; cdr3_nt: TGCGCCAGCAGCCCCTCTTGGGCGGGGCTCTACGAGCAGTACTTC; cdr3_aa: CASSPSWAGLYEQYF
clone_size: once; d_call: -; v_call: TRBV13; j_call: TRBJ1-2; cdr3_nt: TGTGCCAGCAGCTTAGATCCGGATGGCTACACCTTC; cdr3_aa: CASSLDPDGYTF
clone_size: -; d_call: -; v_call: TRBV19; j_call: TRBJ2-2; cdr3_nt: TGTGCCAGTAGAGGGCAACAGGCGGACACCGGGGAGCTGTTTTTT; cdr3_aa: CASRGQQADTGELFF
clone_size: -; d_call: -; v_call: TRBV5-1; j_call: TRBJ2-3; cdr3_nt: TGCGCCAGCACCATCTGGGGCGGAGGGGAAGATACGCAGTATTTT; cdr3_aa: CASTIWGGGEDTQYF
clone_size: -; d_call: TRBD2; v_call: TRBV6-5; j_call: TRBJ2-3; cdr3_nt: TGTGCCAGCAAGCCGACTAGCGGGTTTGCAGATACGCAGTATTTT; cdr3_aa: CASKPTSGFADTQYF
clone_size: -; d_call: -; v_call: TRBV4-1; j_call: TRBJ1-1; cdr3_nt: TGCGCCAGCAGCCAAGTACGGTCGGTGAACACTGAAGCTTTCTTT; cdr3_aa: CASSQVRSVNTEAFF
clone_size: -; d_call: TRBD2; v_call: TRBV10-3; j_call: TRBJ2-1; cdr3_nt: TGTGCCATCAGTGACAGGGAGGGAACGGCTGAGCAGTTCTTC; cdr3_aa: CAISDREGTAEQFF
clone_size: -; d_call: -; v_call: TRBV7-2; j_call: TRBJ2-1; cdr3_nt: TGTGCCAGCAGCCGGGACACCCGTTGGGATGAGCAGTTCTTC; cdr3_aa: CASSRDTRWDEQFF
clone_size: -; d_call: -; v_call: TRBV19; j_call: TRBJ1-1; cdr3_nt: TGTGCCAGTAGTATTGTGCGGGGTATGAACACTGAAGCTTTCTTT; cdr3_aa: CASSIVRGMNTEAFF
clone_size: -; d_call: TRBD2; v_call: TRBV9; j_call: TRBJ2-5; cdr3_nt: TGTGCCAGCAGCGGCGGACTAGCTCCGGGCCAAGAGACCCAGTACTTC; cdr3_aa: CASSGGLAPGQETQYF
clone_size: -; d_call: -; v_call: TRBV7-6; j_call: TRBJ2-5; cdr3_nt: TGTGCCAGCAGCTTAATCGGGAACTGGGAGACCCAGTACTTC; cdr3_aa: CASSLIGNWETQYF
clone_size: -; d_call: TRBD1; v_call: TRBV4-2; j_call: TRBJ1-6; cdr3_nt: TGTGCCAGCAGCCTGCACCTGACAGGGGATGGAACACCCCTCCACTTT; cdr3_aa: CASSLHLTGDGTPLHF
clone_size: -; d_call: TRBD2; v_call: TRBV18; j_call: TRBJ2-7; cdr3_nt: TGTGCCAGCTCACCACCTAGCGGGAACGACGAGCAGTACTTC; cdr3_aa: CASSPPSGNDEQYF
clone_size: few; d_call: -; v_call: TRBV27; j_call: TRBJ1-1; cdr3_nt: TGTGCCAGCAGTTTCGGACAGAACACTGAAGCTTTCTTT; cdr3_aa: CASSFGQNTEAFF
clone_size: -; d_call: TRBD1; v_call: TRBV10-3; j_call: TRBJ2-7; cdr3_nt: TGTGCCACCTTCTCCGGGACAGACCACTACGAGCAGTACTTC; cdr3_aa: CATFSGTDHYEQYF
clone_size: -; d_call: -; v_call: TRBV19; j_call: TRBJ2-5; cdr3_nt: TGTGCCAGTAGCCTCCAGGCAGGGCGAGAGACCCAGTACTTC; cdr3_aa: CASSLQAGRETQYF
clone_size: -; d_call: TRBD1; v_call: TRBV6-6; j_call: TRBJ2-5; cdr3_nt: TGTGCCAGCAGTGCTACAGGGGGAAGAGAGACCCAGTACTTC; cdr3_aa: CASSATGGRETQYF
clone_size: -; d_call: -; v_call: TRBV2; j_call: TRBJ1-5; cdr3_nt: TGTGCCAGCAGTGAAGGTCGGGCCCAGCATTTT; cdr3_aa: CASSEGRAQHF
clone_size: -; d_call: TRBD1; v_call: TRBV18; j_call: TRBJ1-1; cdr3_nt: TGTGCCAGCTCACCCGGGACAGGCTCGATGAACACTGAAGCTTTCTTT; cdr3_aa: CASSPGTGSMNTEAFF
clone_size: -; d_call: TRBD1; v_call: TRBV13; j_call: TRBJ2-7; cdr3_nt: TGTGCCAGCAGCCCGCCCGGGACAGGGTCCTACGAGCAGTACTTC; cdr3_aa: CASSPPGTGSYEQYF
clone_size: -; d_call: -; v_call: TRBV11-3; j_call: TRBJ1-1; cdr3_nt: TGTGCCAGCAGCCCTTGGGGGGGGTCACTCGAAGCTTTCTTT; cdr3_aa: CASSPWGGSLEAFF
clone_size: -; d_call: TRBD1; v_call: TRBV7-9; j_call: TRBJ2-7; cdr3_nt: TGTGCCAGCAGCCCTAGCAGCGGACAGGGACACCACGAGCAGTACTTC; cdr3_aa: CASSPSSGQGHHEQYF
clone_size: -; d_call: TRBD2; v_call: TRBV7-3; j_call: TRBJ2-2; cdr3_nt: TGTGCCAGCAGTACGGGGGGGGCGAACACCGGGGAGCTGTTTTTT; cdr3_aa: CASSTGGANTGELFF
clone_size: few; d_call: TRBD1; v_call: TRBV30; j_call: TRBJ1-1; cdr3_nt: TGTGCCTGGACTCAGGGCGGGGTCAGGGGGGTCTTT; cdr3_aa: CAWTQGGVRGVF
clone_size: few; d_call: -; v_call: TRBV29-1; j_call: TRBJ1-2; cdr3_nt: TGCAGCGTTGAGCAGGTCGCATATGGCTACACCTTC; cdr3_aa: CSVEQVAYGYTF
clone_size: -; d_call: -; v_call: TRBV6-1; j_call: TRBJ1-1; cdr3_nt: TGTGCCAGCTCGGGGGGAGGGAACACTGAAGCTTTCTTT; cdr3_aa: CASSGGGNTEAFF
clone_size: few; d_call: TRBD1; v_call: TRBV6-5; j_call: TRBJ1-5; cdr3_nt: TGTGCCAGCAGGTTTGACAGGGTGGGTCAGCCCCAGCATTTT; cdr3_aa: CASRFDRVGQPQHF
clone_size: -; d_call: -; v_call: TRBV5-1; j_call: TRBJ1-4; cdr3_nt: TGCGCCAGCAACTTAAATGGACAGAAGAATGAAAAACTGTTTTTT; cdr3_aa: CASNLNGQKNEKLFF